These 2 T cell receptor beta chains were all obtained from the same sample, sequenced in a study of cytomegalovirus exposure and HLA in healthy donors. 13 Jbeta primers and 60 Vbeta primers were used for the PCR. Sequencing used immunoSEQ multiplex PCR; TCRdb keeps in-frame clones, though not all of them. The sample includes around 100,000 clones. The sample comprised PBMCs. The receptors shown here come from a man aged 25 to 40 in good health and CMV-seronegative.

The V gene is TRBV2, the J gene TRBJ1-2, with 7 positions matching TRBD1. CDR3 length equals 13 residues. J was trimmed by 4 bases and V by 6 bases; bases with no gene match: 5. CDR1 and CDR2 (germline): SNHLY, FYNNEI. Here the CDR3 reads CASRYYRGYGYTF. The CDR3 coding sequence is TGTGCCAGCAGGTACTACAGGGGCTATGGCTACACCTTC. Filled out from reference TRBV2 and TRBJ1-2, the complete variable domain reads EPEVTQTPSHQVTQMGQEVILRCVPISNHLYFYWYRQILGQKVEFLVSFYNNEISEKSEIFDDQFSVERPDGSNFTLKIRSTKLEDSAMYFCASRYYRGYGYTFGSGTRLTVV.

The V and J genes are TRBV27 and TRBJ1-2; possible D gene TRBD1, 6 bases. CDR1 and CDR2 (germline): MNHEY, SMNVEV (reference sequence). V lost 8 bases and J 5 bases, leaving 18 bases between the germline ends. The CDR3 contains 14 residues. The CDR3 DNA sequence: TGTGCCAGCTCCCCGGGGGGGGCGCGATATGGCTACACCTTC. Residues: CASSPGGARYGYTF.